This T cell receptor (beta chain) was profiled in a study of identical twins. Study conclusions and caveats: Memory repertoires lacked the insertion deficit that abundant cord blood beta clonotypes showed.

Via MiXCR, TCRdb re-called the 5' RACE reads, giving one row per CDR3 protein. Found here are 470,000 or so distinct CDR3 sequences, 20% to 25% of them singletons; the top ten hold 2.9%. This CDR3 is 15 amino acids long. J was trimmed by 4 bases and V by 3 bases; bases with no gene match: 5. The sample holds many counts of this clonotype. As yet, its antigen is unknown. Another study also made use of these data, one on T cells expressing NK-cell markers.

Source material: CD4+ T cells sorted from blood. The receptor was derived from a woman aged 18 to 35 in good health. This sequence joins TRBV12-3 or TRBV12-4 and TRBJ2-5; 10 bases agree with TRBD2. The CDR3 here is CASSLKLAGTETQYF. CDR3 coding DNA: TGTGCCAGCAGTTTGAAACTAGCGGGAACAGAGACCCAGTACTTC.